This T cell receptor beta chain was sequenced for a study of T cell responses to AZD1222 COVID-19 vaccine (dated by TCRdb to the early 2020s). Turning to the overall study: AZD1222 recipients whose second dose came at about 4 weeks and those whose second dose came at about 12 weeks were combined into one group, since spike-specific TCR depth and breadth did not differ between the two schedules. Enrollment into the trials was organized by age into subgroups of 18-55, 56-69 and 70-plus years, and those subgroups contained about 160, 30 and 59 TCR-sequenced participants, respectively. A total of approximately 230 trial participants underwent TCR sequencing, of whom 207 received two doses of AZD1222 and about 25 received two doses of the MenACWY control vaccine. Overall results and qualifications from the work: CD4 TCRs associated with the vaccine covered the entire spike protein, and the dominant responses were in regions 160-218 and 743-854. Because no samples from the day 14 peak response were available, repertoires could be characterized only after the peak T cell response. Epitopes outside the regions mutated in the B.1.351 and B.1.1.7 variants were reportedly recognized by nearly half of the unique spike-specific TCRs. The 56-69-year group was small, and its depth increase did not reach significance, likely because of low power. Conclusions about previously exposed vaccinees were limited because only 6 or 7 AZD1222 recipients were SARS-CoV-2 seropositive at baseline. After two AZD1222 doses, both the breadth and the depth of spike-specific TCRs were significantly higher than at day 0 and than in MenACWY recipients. Most participants were white British and females outnumbered males, and the authors suggested that clonal diversity may have been underestimated.

In the case of this clone: Which antigen it targets is not known. It has no much larger one-base neighbor in the sample; base qualities were not kept.

The CDR3 regions of human TCRbeta chains were analyzed by immunosequencing. On the authors' methods: TCRs in the repertoires were compared against a reference library of SARS-CoV-2-specific TCRs that had been generated with the MIRA antigen-specificity platform. Breadth meant the fraction of unique TCRs that were SARS-CoV-2-associated, whereas depth meant the fraction of total T cells that were SARS-CoV-2-associated. Using the MIRA data, every spike-specific TCR was mapped to the spike region that the TCR reacted to and assigned to either a CD4 or a CD8 class. Log10-transformed breadth and depth values were compared by one-way ANOVA with Sidak's multiple comparisons tests. Here the immuneACCESS table is served through TCRdb, limited to in-frame sequences with V and J called. Missing clones are a known gap in these copies; in checked studies unresolved V genes cover under half, and the rest lacks a known reason. Clonal size and the V and J genes are those of that table, whereas D and trimming came from the DNA. A total of 140,000 to 150,000 clones appear in this sample, about 90% of them only once. 4% to 6% of the sample lies in the top ten.

The germline V gene encodes CDR1 SGHTA and CDR2 FQGNSA. V was cut back by 5 bases and J by 0 bases, leaving a gap of 9 bases between them. The CDR3 starts with the cysteine, ends with the phenylalanine, and has 14 residues. CDR3 DNA only is kept here, 42 bases in frame from base 1. The time point tag for this specimen amounts to: baseline before first vaccination. Samples from vaccinated people were obtained from the UK trials COV001 and COV002, which included a single-blind randomized controlled phase 2/3 trial of AZD1222 (ChAdOx1 nCoV-19) in healthy adults. For TCRbeta chain sequencing, PBMC samples from trial participants were taken at day 0 and at day 28 after the second dose.

The sample consisted of peripheral blood, taken on day 0 of AZD1222 vaccination. The V and J segments used are TRBV7-2 and TRBJ2-3, with TRBD2 tentatively as D gene (6 bases match). This TCR derives from an adult in good health. The CDR3 loop reads CASSRGTSTDTQYF. The bases are TGTGCCAGCAGCCGCGGGACTAGCACAGATACGCAGTATTTT.